This is a list of T cell receptor beta chains from one sample in a study of blood T cell repertoires in COVID-19. TCRdb's table, derived via immunoSEQ multiplex PCR, lists solely in-frame clones and lacks some. The sample comprises just under 80,000 clones, 75% to 85% of which are singletons, and more than 4% rests with the top ten. Sample: peripheral blood. All receptors come from a woman aged 70-85 years with acute or convalescent COVID-19. Each CDR3 is given with its conserved first and last residue. A D gene is named only where the DNA matches it firmly. Size is stated for part of the rows, as once, few or many counts, or as a class when the clone is expanded.

V gene	D gene	J gene	clone size	CDR3 DNA	CDR3 protein
TRBV19	TRBD1	TRBJ1-1	NA	TGTGCCAGTAGTACGTCGCCGGGACAGGGGAACACTGAAGCTTTCTTT	CASSTSPGQGNTEAFF
TRBV6-2/TRBV6-3	TRBD1	TRBJ1-6	few	TGTGCCAGCAGTTACCCCGGGACAGGGGGCGCAAATTCACCCCTCCACTTT	CASSYPGTGGANSPLHF
TRBV2	NA	TRBJ1-1	once	TGTGCCACCTACGCGGTCACTGAAGCTTTCTTT	CATYAVTEAFF
TRBV11-2	NA	TRBJ1-5	few	TGTGCCAGTCAGCCGGGACACGGTAGCAATCAGCCCCAGCATTTT	CASQPGHGSNQPQHF
TRBV12-3/TRBV12-4	NA	TRBJ1-1	NA	TGTGCCAGTTCGACAGGACGAACAACTGAAGCTTTCTTT	CASSTGRTTEAFF
TRBV7-3	TRBD1	TRBJ1-2	NA	TGTGCCAGCAGCTGGACAGGGTCGGATGCCTATGGCTACACCTTC	CASSWTGSDAYGYTF
TRBV24-1	NA	TRBJ1-5	NA	TGTGCCACCAGTGAGGCAGGGGCGGTGCAGCCCCAGCATTTT	CATSEAGAVQPQHF
TRBV5-4	TRBD2	TRBJ2-3	NA	TGTGCCAGCAGCCACGGGGGGGTGAGCACAGATACGCAGTATTTT	CASSHGGVSTDTQYF
TRBV4-2	NA	TRBJ2-3	NA	TGTGCCAGCAGCCAGCTAGAGCGGGCTACGCAGTATTTT	CASSQLERATQYF
TRBV19	TRBD1	TRBJ1-2	NA	TGTGCCAGTACGGACGGGACAGGGGACTATGGCTACACCTTC	CASTDGTGDYGYTF
TRBV27	TRBD1	TRBJ2-2	NA	TGTGCCGAAAGGGGGGGACAGGGGAATCACCGGGGAGCTGTTTTT	CAERGGQGNHRGAVF
TRBV3-1/TRBV3-2	NA	TRBJ2-1	NA	TGTGCCAGCAGCCAAGATCGGCTGGGGAGCTCCTACAATGAGCAGTTCTTC	CASSQDRLGSSYNEQFF
TRBV9	NA	TRBJ1-2	NA	TGTGCCAGCAGCGAGCGACAGAACTATGGCTACACCTTC	CASSERQNYGYTF
TRBV7-6	NA	TRBJ2-1	once	TGTGCCAGCAGCTTCTGGGGGCCCGGCTCCTACAATGAGCAGTTCTTC	CASSFWGPGSYNEQFF
TRBV11-3	NA	TRBJ1-3	NA	TGTGCCAGCAGCTTAGGAGGCGACTCTGGAAACACCATATATTTT	CASSLGGDSGNTIYF
TRBV9	NA	TRBJ1-2	NA	TGTGCCAGTCGTTGGGAGGGAAGCTATGGCTACACCTTC	CASRWEGSYGYTF
TRBV4-1	NA	TRBJ1-1	few	TGCGCCAGCAGCCAAGCAACAGGCGGGATGAACACTGAAGCTTTCTTT	CASSQATGGMNTEAFF
TRBV9	NA	TRBJ2-1	NA	TGTGCCAGCAGCGCCGAAAGAAGCTCGTACAATGAGCAGTTCTTC	CASSAERSSYNEQFF
TRBV7-9	TRBD1	TRBJ1-4	NA	TGTGCCAGCACCCAAGGGGGCAGGGCGGTCGAAAAACTGTTTTTT	CASTQGGRAVEKLFF
TRBV6-5	TRBD1	TRBJ1-2	NA	TGTGCCAGCAGTTACTCGCGCTCGGGACAGGGCTTGGGCTACACCTTC	CASSYSRSGQGLGYTF
TRBV27	NA	TRBJ1-1	NA	TGTGCCAGCAGAACTTATCAGGGGAACACTGAAGCTTTCTTT	CASRTYQGNTEAFF
TRBV7-7	TRBD1	TRBJ2-1	NA	TGTGCTAGCAGCCCCGGGACAGGGGGGAATGAGCAGTTCTTC	CASSPGTGGNEQFF
TRBV2	NA	TRBJ1-5	NA	TGTGCCAGCAGTGACAGGATCCCGTTCGGTAAGCCCCAGCATTTT	CASSDRIPFGKPQHF
TRBV7-9	TRBD1	TRBJ2-7	few	TGTGCCAGCAGGACCGGGACAGGTTACGAGCAGTACTTC	CASRTGTGYEQYF
TRBV6-2/TRBV6-3	NA	TRBJ1-1	NA	TGTGCCAGCAGTTACTCGGGGCCGGGAGGTCGAGCTTTCTTT	CASSYSGPGGRAFF
TRBV2	TRBD1	TRBJ1-3	NA	TGTGCCAGCAGATTGACAGGGAATTCTGGAAACACCATATATTTT	CASRLTGNSGNTIYF
TRBV18	TRBD1	TRBJ2-5	NA	TGTGCCAGCTCACCAAGACAGGGGGAGACCCAGTACTTC	CASSPRQGETQYF
TRBV28	TRBD1	TRBJ1-1	many	TGTGCCAGCAGTTTATGGACAGGGGCACTAAAGAACACTGAAGCTTTCTTT	CASSLWTGALKNTEAFF
TRBV4-3	TRBD1	TRBJ1-2	few	TGCGCCAGCAGCCAAGATCTAGGCACCGGGACAGGGCGCTATGGCTACACCTTC	CASSQDLGTGTGRYGYTF
TRBV7-3	NA	TRBJ2-6	NA	TGTGCCAGCAGCTTAGCAGGAAACTCTGGGGCCAACGTCCTGACTTTC	CASSLAGNSGANVLTF
TRBV9	NA	TRBJ2-5	NA	TGTGCCAGCAGCGGGGGACTCCTTCAAGAGACCCAGTACTTC	CASSGGLLQETQYF
TRBV11-2	NA	TRBJ2-3	NA	TGTGCCAGCAGCATCCCGGCAGGGAATGATAAGCAGTATTTT	CASSIPAGNDKQYF
TRBV11-2	NA	TRBJ1-1	NA	TGTGCCAGCAGCTTAGTCAGTCGCGAAGCTTTCTTT	CASSLVSREAFF
TRBV9	TRBD1	TRBJ2-1	few	TGTGCCAGCAGCGTAGATTTTGGGACAGGGGAGGACAATGAGCAGTTCTTC	CASSVDFGTGEDNEQFF
TRBV5-1	NA	TRBJ2-3	NA	TGCGCCAGCAGCTTGGAGGGGGATACGCAGTATTTT	CASSLEGDTQYF
TRBV19	TRBD1	TRBJ1-1	NA	TGTGCCAGTAGTACCGACTCCGGGACAGGGCTGGAGAACACTGAAGCTTTCTTT	CASSTDSGTGLENTEAFF
TRBV25-1	TRBD1	TRBJ1-6	once	TGTGCCAGCAGTGAATCGGGGACAGGGAGTTCACCCCTCCACTTT	CASSESGTGSSPLHF
TRBV27	NA	TRBJ1-5	few	TGTGCCAGCAGCCCAGCAGGGGAAGGTCAGCCCCAGCATTTT	CASSPAGEGQPQHF
TRBV20-1	TRBD1	TRBJ2-7	NA	TGCAGTGCTAGTAAAGGGGGCGGATTTGTCGGAGAGCAGTACTTC	CSASKGGGFVGEQYF
TRBV4-3	NA	TRBJ2-1	NA	TGCGCCAGCAGCCTGGGCCGCGCGTCCTACAATGAGCAGTTCTTC	CASSLGRASYNEQFF
TRBV19	NA	TRBJ2-2	NA	TGTGCCAGTAGTATCCAGGGCCTATCGAACACCGGGGAGCTGTTTTTT	CASSIQGLSNTGELFF